Following are 3 T cell receptor beta chains from one sample sequenced in a study of blood T cell repertoires in COVID-19. Generated by immunoSEQ multiplex PCR, the TCRdb table keeps only in-frame clones and is missing some. The repertoire has about 220,000 clones, approximately 80% of them found once; the top ten carry roughly 13%. The sequenced sample was peripheral blood. The receptor set was obtained from a human donor in a cohort sampled during active COVID-19.

V usage is TRBV5-4 and J usage is TRBJ2-2; D possibly corresponds to TRBD2 (7 bases). The V end was cut by 4 bases, the J end by 1 base, with 14 bases between. Germline CDR1 is SGHNT and CDR2 is YYREEE (reference sequence). CDR3 length: 16 amino acids. CDR3 DNA sequence: TGTGCCAGCAGCCCGGGGGGCGGAGTGAACACCGGGGAGCTGTTTTTT. This sequence encodes CASSPGGGVNTGELFF.

As DNA, the CDR3 is TGTGCCAGTAGTAGAGGGGGAAAAGATACGCAGTATTTT. Its translation: CASSRGGKDTQYF. This sequence joins TRBV19 and TRBJ2-3, with D possibly being TRBD1 (6 bases). Germline loops: CDR1 LNHDA, CDR2 SQIVND (reference sequence). Trimming left V 4 bases short and J 5 bases short, with 10 bases between. The CDR3 extends over 13 amino acids.

The V call is TRBV27, the J call TRBJ2-7, with TRBD2 matching over 11 bases. The V gene end was trimmed by 6 bases and the J gene end by 1 base; junction bases not matched to a gene: 2. The CDR3 covers 14 residues. CDR1 and CDR2 from the germline V gene are MNHEY and SMNVEV (reference sequence). The DNA for the CDR3 is TGTGCCAGCAGCGGGACTAGCGGTTCCTACGAGCAGTACTTC. Encoded protein: CASSGTSGSYEQYF.